The present entry profiles one T cell receptor beta chain with its context. What it recognizes is unknown. This entry comes from a study of PD-1 blockade in classical Hodgkin lymphoma. Study details: Every 2 weeks, patients got 3 mg/kg intravenous nivolumab.

Libraries were prepared by immunoSEQ multiplex PCR; TCRdb keeps only in-frame clonotypes and omits some of them. Of around 90,000 clones listed, around 80% are singletons. Sample time point: cycle 4 day 1 (C4D1), after less than seven weeks of nivolumab. All patients relapsed after autologous stem cell transplantation, and brentuximab vedotin exposure varied. The trim removed 1 base at V and 4 bases at J, leaving 6 bases unmatched. The CDR3 length is 16 residues. Germline loops: CDR1 SGHRS, CDR2 YFSETQ. Study-wide points: Patients with an early start, nivolumab under 1 year after ASCT, were excluded.

The clonotype originates from a human donor with classical Hodgkin lymphoma. The chain links TRBV5-1 to TRBJ2-2, with 8 nucleotides matching TRBD1. The specimen comprised peripheral blood mononuclear cells (PBMCs), sampled before the fourth cycle of nivolumab. The CDR3 protein is CASSLTWTGRTGELFF. CDR3 DNA: TGCGCCAGCAGCTTGACCTGGACAGGGCGCACCGGGGAGCTGTTTTTT. Full variable domain (missing parts from reference TRBV5-1 and TRBJ2-2): KAGVTQTPRYLIKTRGQQVTLSCSPISGHRSVSWYQQTPGQGLQFLFEYFSETQRNKGNFPGRFSGRQFSNSRSEMNVSTLELGDSALYLCASSLTWTGRTGELFFGEGSRLTVL.